The next 7 T cell receptor beta chains were all read from a single sample in a study of long-term antiretroviral therapy in people with HIV. At survey level, the immunoSEQ assay was run in its v3.0 version. TCRdb's copy holds only in-frame clones and misses some; the assay was immunoSEQ multiplex PCR. The sample records roughly 6,500 clones, roughly 85% being singletons. Sequences were derived from unsorted PBMCs, sampled 3.7 years after starting antiretroviral therapy. These receptors were taken from a woman aged 45 to 65 with HIV.

This clone was observed once. This rearrangement joins TRBV5-6 to TRBJ2-2; D is ambiguous. Trimming removed 1 base from V and 6 bases from J, with 4 bases in between. The V gene's germline CDR1 is SGHDT and CDR2 YYEEEE. The CDR3 spans 12 residues. CDR3 nucleotides: TGTGCCAGCAGCTTGAGGCCCGGGGAGCTGTTTTTT. It translates to CASSLRPGELFF.

This rearrangement joins TRBV11-2 to TRBJ2-5, with 7 positions matching TRBD2. This CDR3 is built from 14 residues. Trimming removed 5 bases from V and 4 bases from J; junction bases left unmatched: 7. Germline CDR1 reads SGHAT; CDR2 reads FQNNGV. CDR3 sequence: CASSPDGGRETQYF. The CDR3 coding sequence is TGTGCCAGCAGCCCAGACGGCGGGAGAGAGACCCAGTACTTC.

The V and J genes are TRBV5-4 and TRBJ2-1; 10 nucleotides align to TRBD2. The CDR3 totals 16 residues. J gave up 7 bases and V 3 bases, and 10 bases lay outside the gene matches. In germline, CDR1 is SGHNT, CDR2 YYREEE (reference sequence). The CDR3 DNA follows: TGTGCCAGCAGCTCTCCCCTAGCGGGAGTAAGGAATGAGCAGTTCTTC. This encodes CASSSPLAGVRNEQFF.

The J gene is TRBJ2-1, the V gene TRBV5-1; 12 bases agree with TRBD1. This CDR3 has 15 residues. V was clipped by 4 bases and J by 4 bases; unmatched bases: 3. Germline V gene sequence: CDR1 SGHRS, CDR2 YFSETQ. In DNA, the CDR3 is TGCGCCAGCAGCCAGGGACAGGGGGCTTACAATGAGCAGTTCTTC. This sequence encodes CASSQGQGAYNEQFF.

The rearrangement joins TRBV30 to TRBJ2-2, with D perhaps TRBD1 or TRBD2 (5 bases each). V was pared by 0 bases and J by 6 bases, with 5 bases between. Germline V gives CDR1 GTSNPN, CDR2 SVGIG (reference sequence). CDR3 length: 12 residues. The DNA of the CDR3 is TGTGCCTGGAGTGTGGGGGCCGGGGAGCTGTTTTTT. This translates into CAWSVGAGELFF.

This clone came up a few times. The chain combines TRBV10-1 with TRBJ1-5; tentatively, D is TRBD1 (5 bases). CDR3 size: 17 residues. Germline V CDR1 and CDR2: WNHNN, SYGVQD (reference sequence). V was cut by 4 bases and J by 0 bases, with 16 bases left in between. The CDR3 loop is CASSANRQFYSNQPQHF. The CDR3 nucleotides are TGCGCCAGCAGTGCTAACCGACAGTTCTATAGCAATCAGCCCCAGCATTTT.

This chain joins TRBV19 and TRBJ1-5, with 7 bases fitting TRBD1. Germline CDR1 reads LNHDA; CDR2 reads SQIVND (reference sequence). This CDR3 has 13 residues. Germline trimming cut 10 bases from V and 3 bases from J; bases unmatched to any gene: 6. The CDR3 reads CATAGTVNQPQHF. In DNA, the CDR3 is TGTGCCACAGCGGGGACAGTCAATCAGCCCCAGCATTTT.